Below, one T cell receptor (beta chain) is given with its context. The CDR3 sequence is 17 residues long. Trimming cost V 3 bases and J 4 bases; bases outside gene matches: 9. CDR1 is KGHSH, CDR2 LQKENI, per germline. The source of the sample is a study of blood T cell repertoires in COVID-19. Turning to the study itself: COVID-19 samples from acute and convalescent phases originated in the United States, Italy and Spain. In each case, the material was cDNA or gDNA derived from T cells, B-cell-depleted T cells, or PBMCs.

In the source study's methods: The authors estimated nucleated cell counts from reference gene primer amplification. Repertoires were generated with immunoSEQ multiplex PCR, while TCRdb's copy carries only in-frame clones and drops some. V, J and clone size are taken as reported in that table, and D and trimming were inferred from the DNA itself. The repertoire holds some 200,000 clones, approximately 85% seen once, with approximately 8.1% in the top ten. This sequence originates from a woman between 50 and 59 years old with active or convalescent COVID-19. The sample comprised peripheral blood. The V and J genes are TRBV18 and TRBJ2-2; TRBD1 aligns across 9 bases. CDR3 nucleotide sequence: TGTGCCAGCTCACCCCAATTACAGGGGGCGGTCACCGGGGAGCTGTTTTTT. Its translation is CASSPQLQGAVTGELFF.